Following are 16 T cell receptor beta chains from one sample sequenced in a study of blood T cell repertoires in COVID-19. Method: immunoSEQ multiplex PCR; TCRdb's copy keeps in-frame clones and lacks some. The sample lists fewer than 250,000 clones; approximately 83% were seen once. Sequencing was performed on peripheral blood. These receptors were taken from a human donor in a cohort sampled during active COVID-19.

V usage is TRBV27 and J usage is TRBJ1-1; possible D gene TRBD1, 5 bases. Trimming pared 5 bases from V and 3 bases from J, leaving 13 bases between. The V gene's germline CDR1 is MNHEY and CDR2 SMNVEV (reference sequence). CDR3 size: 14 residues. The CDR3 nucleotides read TGTGCCAGCAGTGCCCCGGGGGGTTACACTGAAGCTTTCTTT. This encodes CASSAPGGYTEAFF.

The CDR3: CASSSGGFQETQYF. The CDR3 nucleotides are TGTGCCAGCAGCTCCGGGGGTTTCCAAGAGACCCAGTACTTC. The genes are TRBV7-9 and TRBJ2-5; tentatively, D is TRBD2 (6 bases). V was cut by 4 bases and J by 1 base, with 10 bases left in between. Germline CDR1 reads SEHNR; CDR2 reads FQNEAQ (reference sequence). The CDR3 is made up of 14 amino acids.

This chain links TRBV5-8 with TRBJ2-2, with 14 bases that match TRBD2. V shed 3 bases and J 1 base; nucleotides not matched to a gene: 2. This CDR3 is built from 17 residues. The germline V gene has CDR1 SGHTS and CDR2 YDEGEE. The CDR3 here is CASSSGLAGVNTGELFF. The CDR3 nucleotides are TGTGCCAGCAGCTCGGGACTAGCGGGGGTGAACACCGGGGAGCTGTTTTTT.

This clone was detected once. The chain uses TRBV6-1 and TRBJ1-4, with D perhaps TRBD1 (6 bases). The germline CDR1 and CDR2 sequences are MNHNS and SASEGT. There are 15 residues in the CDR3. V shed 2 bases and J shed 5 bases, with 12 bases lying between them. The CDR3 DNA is TGTGCCAGCAGTGAACTGGACAGCTCGAATGAAAAACTGTTTTTT. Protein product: CASSELDSSNEKLFF.

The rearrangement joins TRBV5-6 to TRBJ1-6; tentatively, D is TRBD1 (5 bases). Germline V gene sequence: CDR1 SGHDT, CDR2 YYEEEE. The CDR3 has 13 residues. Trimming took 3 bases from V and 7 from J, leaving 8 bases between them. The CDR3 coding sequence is TGTGCCAGCAGCTCCGGGGGGAATTCACCCCTCCACTTT. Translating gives CASSSGGNSPLHF.

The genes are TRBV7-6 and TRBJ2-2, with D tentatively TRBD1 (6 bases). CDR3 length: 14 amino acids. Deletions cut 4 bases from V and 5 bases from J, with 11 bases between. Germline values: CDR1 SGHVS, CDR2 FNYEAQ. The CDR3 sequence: CASSSTTGTGELFF. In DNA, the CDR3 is TGTGCCAGCAGCTCCACCACAGGGACCGGGGAGCTGTTTTTT.

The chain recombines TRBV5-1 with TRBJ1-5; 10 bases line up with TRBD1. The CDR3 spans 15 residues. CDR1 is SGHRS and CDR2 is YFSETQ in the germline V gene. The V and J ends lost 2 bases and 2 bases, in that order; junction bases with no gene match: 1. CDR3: CASSFGTGGNQPQHF. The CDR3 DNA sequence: TGCGCCAGCAGCTTCGGGACAGGGGGCAATCAGCCCCAGCATTTT.

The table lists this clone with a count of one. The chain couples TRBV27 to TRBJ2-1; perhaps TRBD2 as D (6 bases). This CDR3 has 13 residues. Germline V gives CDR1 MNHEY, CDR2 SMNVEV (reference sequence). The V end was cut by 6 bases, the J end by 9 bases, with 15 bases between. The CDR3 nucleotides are TGTGCCAGCAGGGGGTATGCGGGGTCTGAGCAGTTCTTC. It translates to CASRGYAGSEQFF.

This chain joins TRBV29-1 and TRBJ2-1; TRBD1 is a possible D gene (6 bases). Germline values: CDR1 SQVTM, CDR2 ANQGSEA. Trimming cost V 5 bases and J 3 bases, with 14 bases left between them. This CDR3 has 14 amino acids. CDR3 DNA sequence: TGCAGCGTTTTTCGGACAGAGATCTACAATGAGCAGTTCTTC. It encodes CSVFRTEIYNEQFF.

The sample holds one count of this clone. CDR3: CASSENRLNTEAFF. Written as DNA, the CDR3 is TGTGCCAGCAGTGAAAATAGATTAAACACTGAAGCTTTCTTT. The rearrangement links TRBV2 to TRBJ1-1; D not certain. The V end was cut by 2 bases, the J end by 2 bases, with 9 bases between. Germline CDR1 and CDR2: SNHLY and FYNNEI. The CDR3 runs to 14 residues.

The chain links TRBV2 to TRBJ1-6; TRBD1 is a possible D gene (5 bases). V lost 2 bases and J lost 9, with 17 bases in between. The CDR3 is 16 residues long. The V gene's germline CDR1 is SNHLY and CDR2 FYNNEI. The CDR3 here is CASSELGGVIGSPLHF. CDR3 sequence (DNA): TGTGCCAGCAGTGAACTAGGAGGGGTCATTGGTTCACCCCTCCACTTT. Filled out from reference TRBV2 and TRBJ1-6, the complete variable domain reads EPEVTQTPSHQVTQMGQEVILRCVPISNHLYFYWYRQILGQKVEFLVSFYNNEISEKSEIFDDQFSVERPDGSNFTLKIRSTKLEDSAMYFCASSELGGVIGSPLHFGNGTRLTVT.

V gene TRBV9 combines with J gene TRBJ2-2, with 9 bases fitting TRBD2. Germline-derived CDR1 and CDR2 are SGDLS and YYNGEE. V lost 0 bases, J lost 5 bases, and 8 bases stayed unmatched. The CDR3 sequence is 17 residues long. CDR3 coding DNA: TGTGCCAGCAGCGTAGGCGGCGGGAGGGCCGAGACCGGGGAGCTGTTTTTT. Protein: CASSVGGGRAETGELFF.

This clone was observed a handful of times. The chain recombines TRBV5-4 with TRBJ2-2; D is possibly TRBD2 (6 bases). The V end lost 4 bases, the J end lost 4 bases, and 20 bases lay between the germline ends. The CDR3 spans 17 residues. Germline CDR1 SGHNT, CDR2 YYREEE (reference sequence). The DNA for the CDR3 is TGTGCCAGCAGCCCCGACGTGGGGCGGGGAGGCACCGGGGAGCTGTTTTTT. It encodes CASSPDVGRGGTGELFF.

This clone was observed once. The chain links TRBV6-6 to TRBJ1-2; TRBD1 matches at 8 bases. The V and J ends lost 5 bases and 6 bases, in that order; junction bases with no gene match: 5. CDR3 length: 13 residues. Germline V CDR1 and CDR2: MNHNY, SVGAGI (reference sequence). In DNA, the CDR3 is TGTGCCAGCAGTACTACAGGGGGGGATGGCTACACCTTC. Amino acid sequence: CASSTTGGDGYTF.

The CDR3 region is CASRRHWNTEAFF. The CDR3 DNA follows: TGTGCCAGCAGGCGGCATTGGAACACTGAAGCTTTCTTT. The V call is TRBV12-3 or TRBV12-4, the J call TRBJ1-1; unclear D gene. This CDR3 is built from 13 residues. Trimming cost V 6 bases and J 1 base, with 9 bases left between them.

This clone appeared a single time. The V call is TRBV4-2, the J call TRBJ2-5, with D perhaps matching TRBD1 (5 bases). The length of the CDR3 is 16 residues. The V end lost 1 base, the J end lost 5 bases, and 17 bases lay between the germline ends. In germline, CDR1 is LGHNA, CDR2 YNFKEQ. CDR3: CASSQVRATSVETQYF. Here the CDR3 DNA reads TGTGCCAGCAGCCAAGTCAGGGCGACTTCGGTGGAGACCCAGTACTTC.